Shown below are 18 T cell receptor beta chains from a single sample sequenced in a study of T cell changes during pregnancy in multiple sclerosis. Sequenced by immunoSEQ multiplex PCR; TCRdb stores in-frame clones only, minus some. There are approximately 30,000 clones in the sample; just over 90% occur only once, and more than 0.35% lies in the top ten. Sequenced here: CD4+ T cells from peripheral blood mononuclear cells, sampled after pregnancy. Receptor source: a female donor with multiple sclerosis, enrolled in a pregnancy study.

The chain carries TRBV5-6 and TRBJ2-2; maybe TRBD2 (5 bases). Germline CDR1 and CDR2: SGHDT and YYEEEE. The CDR3 contains 13 residues. The ends were cut back, 4 bases at V and 7 bases at J, with 11 bases in the middle. The CDR3 is CASSRGSYGELFF. The CDR3 DNA reads TGTGCCAGCAGCCGAGGGAGTTACGGGGAGCTGTTTTTT.

This chain connects TRBV11-3 to TRBJ2-7, with 7 nucleotides matching TRBD1. The CDR3 extends over 15 amino acids. Germline values: CDR1 SGHNT, CDR2 YENEEA. J lost 1 base, V lost 5 bases, and 8 bases had no gene match. The CDR3, as DNA: TGTGCCAGCAGCCCCCGGGCAGGGGGTTCCTACGAGCAGTACTTC. As protein: CASSPRAGGSYEQYF.

The V and J genes are TRBV9 and TRBJ1-3; 7 nucleotides agree with TRBD1. With 3 bases clipped from V and 0 bases from J, the junction kept 9 bases outside the gene matches. This CDR3 is 17 amino acids long. The germline V gene encodes CDR1 SGDLS and CDR2 YYNGEE. CDR3 DNA sequence: TGTGCCAGCAGCGCACCTGGGACAGTCATCTCTGGAAACACCATATATTTT. It specifies CASSAPGTVISGNTIYF.

This sequence joins TRBV10-3 and TRBJ1-4; 8 bases align to TRBD1. This CDR3 spans 16 amino acids. Germline CDR1 is ENHRY and CDR2 is SYGVKD. V was clipped by 4 bases and J by 0 bases; unmatched bases: 4. The CDR3 protein is CAISGGQGATNEKLFF. The CDR3 DNA follows: TGTGCCATCAGTGGAGGACAGGGAGCAACTAATGAAAAACTGTTTTTT.

CDR3 nucleotides: TGTGCCAGCAGTTGGGACAGGGCGGGCGAGCAGTACTTC. Protein: CASSWDRAGEQYF. J is TRBJ2-7 and V is TRBV27; 9 bases are a match to TRBD1. CDR3 length: 13 residues. Germline loops: CDR1 MNHEY, CDR2 SMNVEV (reference sequence). V lost 4 bases to trimming and J lost 6 bases; unmatched junction nucleotides: 4.

The V gene is TRBV4-1, the J gene TRBJ2-7; D is undetermined. Germline V CDR1 and CDR2: MGHRA, YSYEKL. V was pared by 1 base and J by 7 bases, with 5 bases between. This CDR3 contains 11 residues. CDR3 DNA: TGCGCCAGCAGCCAAGCTTTAGAGCAGTACTTC. The encoded protein is CASSQALEQYF.

The table lists this clone with a count of one. The rearrangement uses TRBV10-3 and TRBJ2-1; 7 bases agree with TRBD2. This CDR3 is built from 17 residues. CDR1 and CDR2 from the germline V gene are ENHRY and SYGVKD. Trimming at V came to 10 bases and at J to 0 bases, leaving 15 bases not matched to a gene. DNA of the CDR3: TGTGCCACCACTCTGGGAGGGCCGGTAAGCTCCTACAATGAGCAGTTCTTC. As protein: CATTLGGPVSSYNEQFF.

This chain joins TRBV6-5 and TRBJ2-5, with a possible D match to TRBD1 (5 bases). The CDR3 totals 11 residues. V was trimmed by 2 bases and J by 7 bases, leaving 5 bases between them. Germline V CDR1 and CDR2: MNHEY, SVGAGI. Here the CDR3 DNA reads TGTGCCAGCAGTTACAGGGGGACCCAGTACTTC. Its translation: CASSYRGTQYF.

Only one count was recorded for this clone. The J gene is TRBJ2-7, the V gene TRBV2, with D possibly being TRBD1 (5 bases). There are 14 residues in the CDR3. V lost 2 bases and J lost 0, with 8 bases in between. The V gene's germline CDR1 is SNHLY and CDR2 FYNNEI. CDR3 residues: CASSEQGYSYEQYF. Written as DNA, the CDR3 is TGTGCCAGCAGTGAACAGGGTTACTCCTACGAGCAGTACTTC.

The count of this clone is one. The CDR3 here is CASSWAGSGNTIYF. DNA for the CDR3: TGCGCCAGCAGTTGGGCGGGCTCTGGAAACACCATATATTTT. The gene calls are TRBV5-1 and TRBJ1-3, with D hard to call. The CDR3 runs 14 residues. V lost 5 bases to trimming and J lost 0 bases, with 9 bases between them. Germline V gene data show CDR1 as SGHRS and CDR2 as YFSETQ. The whole variable domain, filled in from reference TRBV5-1 and TRBJ1-3, reads KAGVTQTPRYLIKTRGQQVTLSCSPISGHRSVSWYQQTPGQGLQFLFEYFSETQRNKGNFPGRFSGRQFSNSRSEMNVSTLELGDSALYLCASSWAGSGNTIYFGEGSWLTVV.

This chain connects TRBV5-1 to TRBJ1-6; 9 positions agree with TRBD1. In germline, CDR1 is SGHRS, CDR2 YFSETQ. The CDR3 length is 15 residues. Germline trimming cut 4 bases from V and 10 bases from J; bases unmatched to any gene: 9. The CDR3 is CASSRGDRANSPLHF. The CDR3 DNA follows: TGCGCCAGCAGCCGAGGGGACAGGGCGAACTCACCCCTCCACTTT. Together with reference TRBV5-1 and TRBJ1-6, the CDR3 gives the full variable domain: KAGVTQTPRYLIKTRGQQVTLSCSPISGHRSVSWYQQTPGQGLQFLFEYFSETQRNKGNFPGRFSGRQFSNSRSEMNVSTLELGDSALYLCASSRGDRANSPLHFGNGTRLTVT.

This chain connects TRBV7-7 to TRBJ1-1, with 7 nucleotides matching TRBD1. The CDR3 consists of 15 residues. With V trimmed by 1 base and J by 2 bases, 4 bases remained unmatched. The germline gives CDR1 SSHAT, CDR2 FNYEAQ (reference sequence). DNA of the CDR3: TGTGCCAGCAGCTTAGAGGGGACAGTAAACACTGAAGCTTTCTTT. As protein: CASSLEGTVNTEAFF.

The chain has TRBV11-2 and TRBJ1-6; possible D gene TRBD1, 5 bases. This CDR3 is built from 16 residues. The V and J ends lost 4 bases and 0 bases respectively, with 10 bases between them. The V gene's germline CDR1 is SGHAT and CDR2 FQNNGV. CDR3: CASSSGDSSYNSPLHF. The DNA for the CDR3 is TGTGCCAGCAGCTCAGGCGACAGCTCCTATAATTCACCCCTCCACTTT.

V gene TRBV2 combines with J gene TRBJ1-2; a possible D gene is TRBD1 (6 bases). The CDR3 runs to 15 residues. Germline CDR1 SNHLY, CDR2 FYNNEI. V was clipped by 4 bases and J by 5 bases, with 17 bases between them. The chain's CDR3 is CASSATGGAWYGYTF. Written as DNA, the CDR3 is TGTGCCAGCAGTGCCACGGGGGGCGCGTGGTATGGCTACACCTTC.

The chain has TRBV6-1 and TRBJ1-6, with 7 bases lining up with TRBD1. Germline V gene data show CDR1 as MNHNS and CDR2 as SASEGT. After removal of 3 bases from V and 10 bases from J, the junction contained 12 bases not matched to a gene. The CDR3 totals 16 residues. The CDR3: CASSEGDSRRGSPLHF. Written as DNA, the CDR3 is TGTGCCAGCAGTGAGGGGGACAGCCGCCGGGGATCACCCCTCCACTTT.

The rearrangement joins TRBV5-5 to TRBJ2-5, with 7 nucleotides matching TRBD1. The J call could be wrong; TRBJ2-7 is a better fit for the DNA end. Germline CDR1 and CDR2: SGHKS and YYEKEE (reference sequence). This CDR3 has 15 amino acids. The CDR3 DNA is TGTGCCAGCAGCTTCCTCCGGGACAGCTCCTACGAGCAGTACTTC. It yields the protein CASSFLRDSSYEQYF.

Only one count was recorded for this clone. This chain joins TRBV12-5 and TRBJ2-7; TRBD1 matches 10 bases. The CDR3 is made up of 15 amino acids. Germline CDR1 and CDR2: LGHNT and FRNRAP. The ends lost 0 bases at V and 2 bases at J; junction bases unmatched: 1. CDR3 nucleotides: TGTGCTAGTGGTTTGGTGACAGGGGGCCCCTACGAGCAGTACTTC. Amino acid sequence: CASGLVTGGPYEQYF.

V usage is TRBV18 and J usage is TRBJ2-7, with D maybe TRBD2 (5 bases). The CDR3 length is 16 residues. Germline lookup yields CDR1 KGHSH and CDR2 LQKENI. Trimming pared 0 bases from V and 1 base from J, leaving 13 bases between. CDR3 coding DNA: TGTGCCAGCTCACCACCGGTGGGAGAAAGTTCCTACGAGCAGTACTTC. Translating it yields CASSPPVGESSYEQYF. The whole variable domain, remainder taken from reference TRBV18 and TRBJ2-7, is NAGVMQNPRHLVRRRGQEARLRCSPMKGHSHVYWYRQLPEEGLKFMVYLQKENIIDESGMPKERFSAEFPKEGPSILRIQQVVRGDSAAYFCASSPPVGESSYEQYFGPGTRLTVT.